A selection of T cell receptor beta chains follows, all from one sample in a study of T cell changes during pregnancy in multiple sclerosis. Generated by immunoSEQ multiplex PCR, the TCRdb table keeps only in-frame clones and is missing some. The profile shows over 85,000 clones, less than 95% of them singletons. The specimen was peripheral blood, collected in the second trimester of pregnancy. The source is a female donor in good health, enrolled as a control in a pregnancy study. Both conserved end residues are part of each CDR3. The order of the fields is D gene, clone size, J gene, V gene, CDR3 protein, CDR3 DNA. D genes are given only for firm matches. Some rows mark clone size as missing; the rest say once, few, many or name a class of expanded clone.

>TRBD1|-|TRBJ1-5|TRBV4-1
CASTWTGPDSNQPQHF
TGCGCCAGCACTTGGACAGGGCCCGATAGCAATCAGCCCCAGCATTTT
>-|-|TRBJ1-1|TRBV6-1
CASSVGGVNTEAFF
TGTGCCAGCAGTGTGGGGGGGGTGAACACTGAAGCTTTCTTT
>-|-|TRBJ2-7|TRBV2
CASFYAAEQYF
TGTGCCAGCTTTTACGCGGCCGAGCAGTACTTC
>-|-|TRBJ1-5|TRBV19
CASSIVEGGGQPQHF
TGTGCCAGTAGTATAGTGGAGGGGGGGGGTCAGCCCCAGCATTTT
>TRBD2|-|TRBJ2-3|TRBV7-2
CASSLVLAGLDTQYF
TGTGCCAGCAGCTTAGTGCTAGCGGGGCTAGATACGCAGTATTTT
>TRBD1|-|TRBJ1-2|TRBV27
CASSRTGRYGYTF
TGTGCCAGCAGCAGGACAGGGCGATATGGCTACACCTTC
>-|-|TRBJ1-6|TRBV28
CASSLSPRNSPLHF
TGTGCCAGCAGTTTATCGCCCAGAAATTCACCCCTCCACTTT
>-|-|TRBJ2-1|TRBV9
CASSDLANQQFF
TGTGCCAGCAGCGACCTAGCAAATCAGCAGTTCTTC
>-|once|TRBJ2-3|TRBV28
CASMRVSTDTQYF
TGTGCCAGCATGCGAGTGAGCACAGATACGCAGTATTTT
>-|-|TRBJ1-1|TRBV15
CATRVGGVVYTEAFF
TGTGCCACCAGAGTGGGCGGGGTCGTATACACTGAAGCTTTCTTT
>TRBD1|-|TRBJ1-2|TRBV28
CASSPGQGFYGYTF
TGTGCCAGCAGTCCCGGACAGGGATTCTATGGCTACACCTTC
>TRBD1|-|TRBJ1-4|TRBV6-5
CASRNTGGVEKLFF
TGTGCCAGCAGAAATACAGGGGGCGTTGAAAAACTGTTTTTT
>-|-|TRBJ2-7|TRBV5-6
CASSFSAGREQYF
TGTGCCAGCAGCTTCTCGGCGGGGAGGGAGCAGTACTTC